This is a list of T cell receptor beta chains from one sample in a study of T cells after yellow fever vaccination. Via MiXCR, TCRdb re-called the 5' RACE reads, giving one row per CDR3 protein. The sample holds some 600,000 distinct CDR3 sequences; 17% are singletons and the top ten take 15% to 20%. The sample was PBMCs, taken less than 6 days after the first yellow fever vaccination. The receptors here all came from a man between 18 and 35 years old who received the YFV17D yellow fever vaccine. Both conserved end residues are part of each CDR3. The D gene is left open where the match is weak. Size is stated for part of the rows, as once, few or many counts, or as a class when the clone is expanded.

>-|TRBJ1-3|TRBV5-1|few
TGCGCCAGCAGCTTGGGAGCGACATTGGGTAACACCATATATTTT
CASSLGATLGNTIYF
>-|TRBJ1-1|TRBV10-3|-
TGTGCCATCAGTGAGTCGGGGGGCGCGGCTTTCTTT
CAISESGGAAFF
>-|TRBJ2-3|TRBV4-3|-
TGCGCCAGCAGCCAAGAACGAACGGGGGGCACAGATACGCAGTATTTT
CASSQERTGGTDTQYF
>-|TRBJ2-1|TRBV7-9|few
TGTGCCAGCAGCGCCCCTAATGAGCAGTTCTTC
CASSAPNEQFF
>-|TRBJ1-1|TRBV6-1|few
TGTGCCAGCCAAAGGCCTCGGGGAAACACTGAAGCTTTCTTT
CASQRPRGNTEAFF
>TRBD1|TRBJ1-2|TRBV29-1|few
TGCAGCGTTTATAACAGGGGGAACTATGGCTACACCTTC
CSVYNRGNYGYTF
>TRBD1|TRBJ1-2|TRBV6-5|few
TGTGCCAGCAGTTACTCGATAGTTGGTCAGGGGGGCGGCTACACCTTC
CASSYSIVGQGGGYTF
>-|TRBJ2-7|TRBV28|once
TGTGCCAGCAGTTCAGGGGAACTTGCGGGACTGCTGATCGAGCAGTACTTC
CASSSGELAGLLIEQYF
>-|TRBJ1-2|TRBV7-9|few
TGTGCCAGCAGCTCGATCAGGGGACCCTATGGCTACACCTTC
CASSSIRGPYGYTF
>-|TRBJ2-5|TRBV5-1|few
TGCGCCAGCAAAAGACAGAGCCAAGAGACCCAGTACTTC
CASKRQSQETQYF
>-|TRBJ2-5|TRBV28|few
TGTGCCAGCAGGGATACGGCCACGTCATGGGGGGAGACCCAGTACTTC
CASRDTATSWGETQYF
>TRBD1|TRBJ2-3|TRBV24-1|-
TGTGCCACCAGTGCAGGGGGCCCAGATACGCAGTATTTT
CATSAGGPDTQYF
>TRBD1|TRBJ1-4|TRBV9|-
TGTGCCAGCAGCGTAGGGGGGGACAGTACAGAAAAACTGTTTTTT
CASSVGGDSTEKLFF
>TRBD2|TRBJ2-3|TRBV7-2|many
TGTGCCAGCAGCTTAGACGGGGGGGCCGCAGATACGCAGTATTTT
CASSLDGGAADTQYF
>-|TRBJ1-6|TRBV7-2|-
TGTGCCAGCAGGAGTCGAGAGGGGAATTCACCCCTCCACTTT
CASRSREGNSPLHF
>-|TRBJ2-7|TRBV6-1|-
TGTGCCAGCAGTCGCGGGGATATCTACGAGCAGTACTTC
CASSRGDIYEQYF
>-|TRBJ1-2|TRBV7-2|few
TGTGCCAGCAGCTTCCCGGGAAGCTATGGCTACACCTTC
CASSFPGSYGYTF
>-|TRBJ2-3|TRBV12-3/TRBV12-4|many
TGTGCCAGCAGTCGACGGGGACCAGATACGCAGTATTTT
CASSRRGPDTQYF
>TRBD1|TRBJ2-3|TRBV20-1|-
TGCAGTGCGGTCAGGACAGGGGGCACAGATACGCAGTATTTT
CSAVRTGGTDTQYF
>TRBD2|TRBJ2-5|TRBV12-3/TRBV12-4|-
TGTGCCAGCCAGCGGGGGGGCCAAGAGACCCAGTACTTC
CASQRGGQETQYF